These T cell receptor beta chains were read from a single sample in a study of response to subunit inactivated influenza vaccine. TCRdb analysed the RT-PCR reads with MiXCR anew, one entry per CDR3 protein. This sample has about 540,000 distinct CDR3 sequences; roughly 23% occur once, and the top ten carry approximately 3%. The same data also contributed to another study, on T cells expressing NK-cell markers.

The material sequenced was CD4+ T cells sorted from PBMCs, taken approximately 13 days after vaccination. The receptors come from a man aged 45-65 years who received an inactivated influenza vaccine. Each CDR3 is given with its conserved first and last residue. D genes are given only for firm matches. Only some rows state a clone size, as once, few, many or a class for expanded clones.

abundance | j_gene | v_gene | d_gene | CDR3nt | CDR3aa
few | TRBJ2-1 | TRBV12-3/TRBV12-4 | - | TGTGCCAGCAGGCCTAGCACCTACAATGAGCAGTTCTTC | CASRPSTYNEQFF
- | TRBJ2-1 | TRBV19 | - | TGTGCCAGTAGTATTGCCCGGTACAATGAGCAGTTCTTC | CASSIARYNEQFF
many | TRBJ1-2 | TRBV5-1 | TRBD1 | TGCGCCAGCAGCTTGGGGACAGGGGGAAACTATGGCTACACCTTC | CASSLGTGGNYGYTF
once | TRBJ2-5 | TRBV29-1 | - | TGCAGCGTTCGACAGTATCAAGAGACCCAGTACTTC | CSVRQYQETQYF
few | TRBJ1-5 | TRBV20-1 | TRBD1 | TGCAGTGCTCAGACAGGGCCCGATCAGCCCCAGCATTTT | CSAQTGPDQPQHF
- | TRBJ2-2 | TRBV19 | - | TGTGCCAGTAGTGCCTCCCGAAGGACCGGGGAGCTGTTTTTT | CASSASRRTGELFF
- | TRBJ2-3 | TRBV6-2/TRBV6-3 | - | TGTGCCAGCAGTTCTCGGACAAGCCGAGATACGCAGTATTTT | CASSSRTSRDTQYF
few | TRBJ2-2 | TRBV12-3/TRBV12-4 | TRBD1 | TGTGCCAGCTACCCCCCCCCAGGGACAGGGTCCGGGGAGCTGTTTTTT | CASYPPPGTGSGELFF
- | TRBJ2-5 | TRBV12-5 | TRBD1 | TGTGCTAGTGGCCCGACAGGGGGCAAGACCCAGTACTTC | CASGPTGGKTQYF
- | TRBJ2-4 | TRBV11-1 | - | TGTGCCAGCAGCTTCGCCGGGACAGCCAAAAACATTCAGTACTTC | CASSFAGTAKNIQYF
few | TRBJ1-3 | TRBV12-3/TRBV12-4 | - | TGTGCCAGCACTTCAGGGTCTGGAAACACCATATATTTT | CASTSGSGNTIYF
few | TRBJ1-5 | TRBV6-5 | - | TGTGCCAGCAGTTACTCGTTGTTTGATCAGCCCCAGCATTTT | CASSYSLFDQPQHF
- | TRBJ2-1 | TRBV4-3 | TRBD2 | TGCGCCAGCAGCCAACGGGCAGCGGGGGGAATAGGGAATGAGCAGTTCTTC | CASSQRAAGGIGNEQFF
many | TRBJ2-7 | TRBV5-1 | - | TGTGCCAGCAGCTTAGGGGGAGATTACGAGCAGTACTTC | CASSLGGDYEQYF
- | TRBJ2-6 | TRBV6-5 | - | TGTGCCAGCAGTTACTCCGGTCGCGCTGGGGCCAACGTCCTGACTTTC | CASSYSGRAGANVLTF
- | TRBJ2-3 | TRBV7-2 | - | TGTGCCAGCAGCAGACCCCCTACTCCTAGCACAGATACGCAGTATTTT | CASSRPPTPSTDTQYF
- | TRBJ2-2 | TRBV15 | TRBD1 | TGTGCCACCAGCAGACGTCAGGGGGCCGGGGAGCTGTTTTTT | CATSRRQGAGELFF
many | TRBJ2-2 | TRBV4-2 | TRBD1 | TGTGCCAGCAGCCGGGGACAGGGAAAAACCGGGGAGCTGTTTTTT | CASSRGQGKTGELFF
- | TRBJ2-7 | TRBV9 | TRBD1 | TGTGCCAGCAGCCCTTGGACAGGCACCTACGAGCAGTACTTC | CASSPWTGTYEQYF
few | TRBJ1-4 | TRBV9 | - | TGTGCCAGCAGTCTGGGGGAGGCTAATGAAAAACTGTTTTTT | CASSLGEANEKLFF
- | TRBJ2-5 | TRBV29-1 | - | TGCAGCGCCCAACAGTATTTTGGGGAGACCCAGTACTTC | CSAQQYFGETQYF
- | TRBJ2-3 | TRBV12-3/TRBV12-4 | TRBD1 | TGTGCCAGCAGCCGCATTGGGACAGTGATTAATTGGGCCCGTACAGATACGCAGTATTTT | CASSRIGTVINWARTDTQYF
few | TRBJ2-7 | TRBV5-1 | - | TGCGCCAGCAGCAGCAGCCTAAGCTCCTACGAGCAGTACTTC | CASSSSLSSYEQYF